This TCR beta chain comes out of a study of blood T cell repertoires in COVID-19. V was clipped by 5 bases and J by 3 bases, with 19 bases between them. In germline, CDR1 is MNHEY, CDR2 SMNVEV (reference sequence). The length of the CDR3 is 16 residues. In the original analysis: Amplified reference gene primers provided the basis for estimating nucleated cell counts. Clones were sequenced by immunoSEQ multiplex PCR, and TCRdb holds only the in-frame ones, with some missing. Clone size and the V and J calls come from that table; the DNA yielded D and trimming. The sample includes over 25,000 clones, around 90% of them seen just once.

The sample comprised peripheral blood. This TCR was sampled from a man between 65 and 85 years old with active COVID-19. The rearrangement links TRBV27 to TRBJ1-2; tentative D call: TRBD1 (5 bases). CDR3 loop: CASSTGGGAMDYGYTF. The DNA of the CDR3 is TGTGCCAGCAGTACGGGGGGGGGAGCGATGGACTATGGCTACACCTTC.